The present T cell receptor (beta chain) was sequenced within a study of cytomegalovirus exposure and HLA in healthy donors. The PCR used 60 Vbeta and 13 Jbeta primers. Method: immunoSEQ multiplex PCR; TCRdb's copy keeps in-frame clones and lacks some. This table has 150,000 or so clones, around three quarters appearing once. With regard to this clone: Its antigen is not known.

General observations from the study: Diagnosis of cytomegalovirus status made by the classifier reportedly showed high specificity and sensitivity.

The sequence came from a woman in her thirties in good health and CMV-seronegative. Sequenced: PBMCs.

CDR3 bases: TGTGCCAGCAGCCCTGACGATACCCCAGGGAATTCACCCCTCCACTTT. It encodes CASSPDDTPGNSPLHF. The chain joins TRBV9 to TRBJ1-6; D perhaps matches TRBD1 (5 bases). Germline-derived CDR1 and CDR2 are SGDLS and YYNGEE. The CDR3 extends over 16 amino acids. V was trimmed by 4 bases and J by 7 bases, leaving 18 bases between them.